This T cell receptor (beta chain) appears in the sequencing data of a study of T cell changes during pregnancy in multiple sclerosis. Method: immunoSEQ multiplex PCR; TCRdb's copy keeps in-frame clones and lacks some. The sample lists about 42,000 clones, approximately 96% occurring once. V lost 4 bases and J lost 5; bases outside the gene matches: 4. The CDR3 runs 14 residues. CDR1 is SGHTA and CDR2 is FQGTGA in the germline V gene. This rearrangement joins TRBV7-3 to TRBJ2-3; 9 nucleotides line up with TRBD2. The sequence came from a female donor with multiple sclerosis, enrolled in a pregnancy study. The sequencing used peripheral blood, collected in the second trimester of pregnancy. The CDR3 nucleotides read TGTGCCAGCAGCTCGGTAGCGGGAGTAGATACGCAGTATTTT. Its translation is CASSSVAGVDTQYF.